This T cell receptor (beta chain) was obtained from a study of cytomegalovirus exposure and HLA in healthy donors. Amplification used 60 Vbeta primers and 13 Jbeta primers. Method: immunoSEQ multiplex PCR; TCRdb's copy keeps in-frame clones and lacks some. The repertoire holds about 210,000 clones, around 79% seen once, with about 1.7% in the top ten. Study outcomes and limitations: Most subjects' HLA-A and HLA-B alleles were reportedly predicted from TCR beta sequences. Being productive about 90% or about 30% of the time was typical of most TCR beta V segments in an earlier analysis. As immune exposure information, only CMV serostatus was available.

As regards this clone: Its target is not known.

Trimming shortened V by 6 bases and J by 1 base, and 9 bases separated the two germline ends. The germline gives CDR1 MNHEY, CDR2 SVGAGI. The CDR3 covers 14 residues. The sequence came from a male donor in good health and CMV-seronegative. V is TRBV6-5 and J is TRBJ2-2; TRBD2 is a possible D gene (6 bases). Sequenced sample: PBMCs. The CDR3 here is CASSAGRNTGELFF. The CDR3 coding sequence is TGTGCCAGCAGCGCGGGACGGAACACCGGGGAGCTGTTTTTT.